The sequence of this T cell receptor (beta chain) was determined in a study of memory CD4+ T cells and cytomegalovirus serostatus. The sort gate was single viable CD3+CD4+CD8-CD45RO+ cells for memory CD4+ T cells. Trimming took 5 bases from V and 9 from J, leaving 20 bases between them. The germline V gene encodes CDR1 MDHEN and CDR2 SYDVKM. CDR3 size: 14 residues. Broader study findings: Each of fewer than 80 CMV-associated TCRbeta sequences occurred in one to five individuals.

A note on this clone: The antigen is undetermined.

Sequencing used immunoSEQ multiplex PCR; TCRdb keeps in-frame clones, though not all of them. The table includes about 58,000 clones, roughly 84% detected once. Sequenced sample: memory CD4+ T cells from blood. This sequence originates from an adult in good health and CMV-seronegative. Some clones in this sample may be carry-over from other donors' samples. The chain recombines TRBV28 with TRBJ2-7; weak D call: TRBD2 (5 bases). The CDR3 DNA reads as TGTGCCAGCAGTCCGTTAGGACTTTCTGGAGGGCAGTACTTC. It codes for CASSPLGLSGGQYF.